This entry is about one TCR beta chain. No antigen is known for it. Primers included in the PCR were 60 Vbeta and 13 Jbeta primers. TCRdb's table, derived via immunoSEQ multiplex PCR, lists solely in-frame clones and lacks some. The sample records 70,000 to 95,000 clones, roughly 75% being singletons. The sample belongs to a study of cytomegalovirus exposure and HLA in healthy donors. Findings of the study overall: The authors later linked a missense DCLRE1C variant to TCR beta V- and J-gene trimming.

V dropped 2 bases and J dropped 2; count of bases not matched to a gene: 4. Germline CDR1 is SGHTA and CDR2 is FQGTGA. The CDR3 covers 18 residues. The receptor was isolated from a man between 35 and 55 years old in good health and CMV-seronegative. Material for sequencing was PBMCs. V gene TRBV7-3 combines with J gene TRBJ2-1; 15 nucleotides line up with TRBD2. Here the CDR3 reads CASSLLGTSGRTYNEQFF. The CDR3 region has the DNA TGTGCCAGCAGCTTACTAGGGACTAGCGGGAGGACCTACAATGAGCAGTTCTTC.